These 6 T cell receptor beta chains were sequenced from one sample in a study of cytomegalovirus exposure and HLA in healthy donors. PCR employed 60 Vbeta and 13 Jbeta primers. Sequenced by immunoSEQ multiplex PCR; TCRdb stores in-frame clones only, minus some. This sample's table reports 60,000 to 85,000 clones. Sequencing was performed on PBMCs. These receptors were collected from a man aged 50 or older in good health and CMV-seropositive.

This rearrangement joins TRBV7-9 to TRBJ1-3, with D unclear. The CDR3 consists of 16 residues. Germline lookup yields CDR1 SEHNR and CDR2 FQNEAQ (reference sequence). Trimming took off 5 bases at V and 0 bases at J, with 14 bases between the two ends. The CDR3, as DNA: TGTGCCAGCAGCCCCGGTTGGCGGAACTCTGGAAACACCATATATTTT. Translation gives CASSPGWRNSGNTIYF.

To note about this clone: This sample also contains other DNA sequences that code for the same CDR3. This chain joins TRBV7-9 and TRBJ1-1; a possible D gene is TRBD1 (6 bases). Trimming removed 3 bases at V and 1 base at J, with 6 bases between. The CDR3 is 13 amino acids. The V gene's germline CDR1 is SEHNR and CDR2 FQNEAQ (reference sequence). CDR3 DNA: TGTGCCAGCAGCTTGACAGGGAACACTGAAGCTTTCTTT. It codes for CASSLTGNTEAFF.

The CDR3: CASSQGGSGYTF. CDR3 coding DNA: TGCGCCAGCAGCCAAGGAGGGAGTGGCTACACCTTC. The chain combines TRBV4-1 with TRBJ1-2; D ambiguous. Trimming took off 1 base at V and 7 bases at J, with 7 bases between the two ends. Germline lookup yields CDR1 MGHRA and CDR2 YSYEKL. The CDR3 contains 12 residues.

The rearrangement uses TRBV5-3 and TRBJ2-1; 12 bases map to TRBD2. TRBV5-3 is an ORF, with its function uncertain. V was pared by 7 bases and J by 6 bases, with 8 bases of the junction left unmatched. The CDR3 totals 15 residues. CDR3 sequence (DNA): TGTGCCAGACCCCTGACTAGCGGGAGAGGCAATGAGCAGTTCTTC. Translated: CARPLTSGRGNEQFF.

V usage is TRBV6-1 and J usage is TRBJ2-5; a possible D gene is TRBD1 (6 bases). This CDR3 contains 12 residues. Germline V lookup: CDR1 MNHNS, CDR2 SASEGT. The V end was cut by 6 bases, the J end by 3 bases, with 8 bases between. The CDR3 reads CASRTGKETQYF. CDR3 bases: TGTGCCAGCAGAACAGGGAAAGAGACCCAGTACTTC.

The rearrangement uses TRBV28 and TRBJ2-5; D perhaps matches TRBD2 (5 bases). Trimming pared 3 bases from V and 3 bases from J, leaving 8 bases between. Germline CDR1 reads MDHEN; CDR2 reads SYDVKM. The CDR3 totals 13 residues. The CDR3 DNA sequence: TGTGCCAGCAGTTTGGACTCGAAAGAGACCCAGTACTTC. Amino acid sequence: CASSLDSKETQYF.